This T cell receptor beta chain was observed in a study of cytomegalovirus exposure and HLA in healthy donors (dated by TCRdb to about 2017). Regarding the research as a whole: In an earlier analysis of several hundred of the donors, roughly 300 Gb of sequence data and approximately 120 million unique TCR beta sequences from 180 million or so T cells were reported. Approximately 300 gigabases of sequencing data and roughly 80 million unique TCR sequences made up an early release that covered about 640 HLA-typed donors. The genetic ancestry cluster associated with self-reported Caucasian donors included over 80% of the 300 to 400 genotyped donors. The study was designed to test whether signatures of past pathogen exposure could be identified by cataloging public T cell receptors. The T cell repertoires of some 670 subjects were profiled by immunosequencing and related to cytomegalovirus serostatus. Besides the first cohort of hundreds of subjects, a separate validation cohort made up of 120 different subjects was used. High-throughput TCR immunosequencing, statistical association of individual TCRs with disease status, and machine learning were combined to predict cytomegalovirus infection status. A later analysis re-examined previously published TCR beta repertoires from hundreds of donors and added high-resolution HLA genotyping to investigate patterns of TCR occurrence. Rather than using new phenotypic data, the later analysis identified candidate immune exposures from TCR beta sequences and from how often those sequences occurred across donors. An earlier analysis of 587 of the donors applied high-throughput TCR beta sequencing to assess whether each TCR beta V gene segment acted as functional or pseudogenic. Donor age, sex, ethnicity and CMV serostatus were compiled together with the repertoire data. Genome-wide SNP genotypes for about three fifths of the 666 donors were used in a later genetic analysis, which treated that subset as a discovery cohort. All discovery cohort repertoires had been generated on a single sequencing platform. Both class I and class II loci were covered by HLA typing, at four-digit resolution. Typing coverage differed by locus: A, B, C, DRB1 and DQB1 were typed in about 620-640 donors, DQA1 in about 550, DPA1 in some 610, and DPB1 in 450 to 480. Four or five DR-DQ haplotypes were handled as single units for association and clustering because linkage in the cohort was strong. On average, about 240,000 unique TCR beta nucleotide sequences were sequenced per donor among a few hundred genotyped donors of the cohort, with roughly 18% of those sequences being non-productive.

To note about this clone: Its antigen remains unidentified. Nothing much larger sits one base from this clone, and base qualities are not available.

Libraries were built with the immunoSEQ multiplex PCR assay. For the multiplex PCR, a mixture combining 60 forward primers for TCR Vbeta segments and 13 reverse primers for TCR Jbeta segments was used. The CDR3 region of rearranged TCR beta genes was amplified from genomic DNA with a multiplex PCR assay. On the Illumina HiSeq System, the amplified TCR beta libraries were sequenced as 87-base-pair reads. In the paper's pipeline: A later analysis counted approximately 74 million unique TCR beta chains across the 650 to 800 repertoires, and around 9.9 million of these chains were shared by at least two donors. To remove PCR and sequencing errors, raw reads were error-corrected and collapsed into unique sequences using a nearest-neighbor algorithm that merged closely related sequences. V, D and J gene segments were assigned by aligning CDR3 sequences to IMGT reference sequences. For a sequence to be retained, at least a six-nucleotide match to both a V gene segment and a J gene segment was required. A rearrangement was called productive if the CDR3 had no stop codons and remained in frame with V and J, and every other rearrangement was called non-productive. Following IMGT convention, CDR3 was defined as the stretch from the second conserved V-encoded cysteine up to the conserved J-encoded phenylalanine. In an earlier analysis of just under 600 of the donors, sequences lacking an unambiguous match to a single V gene segment were excluded. An earlier analysis of almost 600 of the donors classified V segments as functional when productive rearrangements were above 56.7% and as segregating when the standard deviation between donors was above 5%. A statistical classification framework was developed to diagnose cytomegalovirus status using the catalog of TCR beta chain sequences. In a later analysis, TCR nucleotide sequences were compared against IMGT/GENE-DB human TR gene sequences so that V and J genes could be assigned. A later analysis assigned CDR3 sequences and most-parsimonious VDJ recombination scenarios with the TCRdist pipeline. In a later analysis, each TCR beta chain was defined by its CDR3 amino acid sequence together with its V-gene family, and reads lacking a unique V-gene family were excluded. A later analysis removed several hundred highly shared, low-generation-probability nucleotide sequences to deal with suspected cross-contamination and a sequencing artifact. A later analysis calculated a clonal expansion index for each public chain from normalized within-repertoire ranks of inferred template counts. In a later analysis, generation probabilities were computed with a VDJ recombination model fitted to out-of-frame rearrangements, and the resulting probabilities were checked against IGoR. Hypergeometric tests were used in a later analysis to score TCR-TCR, TCR-HLA and TCR-CMV co-occurrence, with a repertoire-size bias correction applied to the TCR pairs. To estimate false discovery rates, a later analysis permuted the HLA or CMV assignments 20 times. A later analysis grouped co-occurring TCRs with DBSCAN, adding TCRdist sequence similarity when clustering within HLA-allele-positive subsets. Repertoires with fewer than 30,000 or more than 120,000 public chains, plus five repertoires with anomalous nucleotide sharing, were excluded from co-occurrence clustering. The source is immuneACCESS, and TCRdb retained only in-frame sequences with V and J called. Part of the clones is not carried over; for the studies checked, unresolved V genes explain less than half of this, and the remainder is unexplained. That table furnishes V, J and clone size, whereas the DNA furnished D and trimming. Here the sample has about 150,000 clones; 79% occur a single time. Of the sample, 7.7% falls within the top ten clones.

The investigation overall reported the following: In a later analysis, 16,951 TCR beta sequences were associated with specific HLA alleles at a false discovery rate of 0.05. The cohort was sequenced for TCR beta chains only, and without alpha or paired-chain data the features that could be detected were limited. About 15 rarely observed V segments, including chromosome 9 orphons, were excluded from the earlier analysis of almost 600 of the donors because counts were too low. In a later analysis, most CMV-associated TCR beta chains were found to appear HLA-restricted, with HLA associations seemingly driven largely by CMV exposure. The sequencing pipeline was judged likely to have produced a cluster of highly shared sequence variants as a technical artifact. Some IMGT-functional V segments, including TRBV6-2 and TRBV6-3, could not be told apart with the 87-base-pair reads, so those segments were excluded. A further reported finding was that TCR beta sequences accurately predicted the HLA-A and HLA-B alleles for most subjects in the first cohort. In an earlier analysis of under 600 of the donors, most TCR beta V segments were observed in productive rearrangements about 87% or about 30% of the time, broadly matching IMGT annotations. In the study, about 150 TCR beta chains were listed as associated with cytomegalovirus. Assigning TCR associations to individual alleles was difficult when HLA alleles, especially DR and DQ, strongly co-occurred. The authors suggested that the approach could potentially be extended to other disease states and immunological phenotypes. Correlated functional status among segregating V segments might reflect linkage disequilibrium, but an unknown experimental factor could not be ruled out. V-gene and J-gene trimming of TCR beta chains was associated with a missense DCLRE1C variant in a later genetic analysis, and the association was replicated in an independent cohort. A few of the identified cytomegalovirus-associated TCR beta chains were confirmed in vitro to be specific for cytomegalovirus antigens. Presence/absence analyses assumed roughly uniform sequencing depth across donors, an assumption that may not hold. Because HLA typing was missing for some donors at each locus, association tests included only the typed subset. In a later analysis, HLA-associated TCR beta chains were found to be more clonally expanded and to have lower generation probabilities than equally common non-associated chains. A later genetic analysis reported fewer N-insertions in productive TCRs among donors in an Asian-associated ancestry cluster than the roughly 700-donor mean. While some public TCRs were present in many individuals, most TCR sequences turned up only very rarely across donors. The classifier was reported to diagnose cytomegalovirus status with high specificity and sensitivity in both the original and validation cohorts. Immune exposure information for the cohort was limited to CMV serostatus. According to a later analysis, TCR association rates differed among HLA loci, with DRB1 alleles showing the most associated TCRs and HLA-C alleles showing the fewest. Several of the top co-occurrence clusters appeared to be linked to parvovirus B19, influenza, CMV and Epstein-Barr virus, according to a later analysis.

The cohort comprised some 730 healthy bone marrow donors. At the time of sampling, all cohort members were nominally healthy, though unrecorded immune exposures were likely present. The donor was CMV seropositive and was included in the group of some 290 seropositive cohort members. Every donor gave a peripheral blood sample, and the peripheral blood mononuclear cells from that sample were used for TCR beta sequencing. The Qiagen DNeasy Blood Extraction Kit was used to extract genomic DNA from the blood cell samples. Via the germline V gene, CDR1 is SNHLY and CDR2 FYNNEI. V is pared back by 4 bases and J by 6 bases, with 24 bases lying between the germline termini. The CDR3 sequence holds 18 residues, the cysteine and phenylalanine included. The DNA shown is the 54-base CDR3, in frame from base 1.

What was sequenced was PBMCs. The rearrangement combines TRBV2 with TRBJ1-4; tentative D gene TRBD1, with 6 bases matching. The TCR comes from a man aged 30 to 39 in good health and CMV-seropositive. In nucleotides, the sequence is TGTGCCAGCAGTGGAGGATTTGATTCGGGGGGCTTGGATGAAAAACTGTTTTTT. This sequence encodes CASSGGFDSGGLDEKLFF.